Presented here are 17 T cell receptor beta chains from one specimen sequenced in a study of T cells after yellow fever vaccination (dated by TCRdb to the late 2010s). The label giving this sample's treatment or condition can be read as: live attenuated yellow fever vaccine strain. The library came from 5' RACE. Sequencing was carried out with an Illumina HiSeq 2500. The public reads were reanalyzed by TCRdb: fastp trimming at Q25, MiXCR alignment, in-frame beta chains only. Rows with a matching CDR3 protein are joined into one entry that keeps the most common DNA and genes. This sample holds nearly 550,000 distinct CDR3 sequences; 19% were observed only once. About 13% of the sample is in the top ten clones. This specimen was PBMCs, taken 15 days after the yellow fever booster vaccination. Every receptor here comes from a man aged 25 to 40 who received the YFV17D yellow fever vaccine.

This clonotype was found a few times. The rearrangement links TRBV11-3 to TRBJ2-1, with 16 bases identical to TRBD2. With 2 bases clipped from V and 3 bases from J, the junction kept 10 bases outside the gene matches. Per the germline V gene, CDR1 is SGHNT and CDR2 is YENEEA. The CDR3 consists of 20 residues. The CDR3 protein is CASSLPLGLAGGGGYNEQFF. The CDR3 DNA is TGTGCCAGCAGCTTACCCCTGGGACTAGCGGGAGGGGGGGGCTACAATGAGCAGTTCTTC.

The genes are TRBV6-5 and TRBJ2-7; D unclear. CDR3 length: 16 amino acids. Trimming stripped 0 bases from V and 0 bases from J, with 12 bases between. Germline V gene sequence: CDR1 MNHEY, CDR2 SVGAGI. CDR3 coding DNA: TGTGCCAGCAGTTACTCCAGCCAGCGCGGCTCCTACGAGCAGTACTTC. It codes for CASSYSSQRGSYEQYF.

The rearrangement uses TRBV7-6 and TRBJ2-7; D is unclear. V lost 1 base and J lost 3, with 16 bases in between. Germline CDR1 SGHVS, CDR2 FNYEAQ. The CDR3 consists of 16 residues. The CDR3 reads CASSLEGRSRFYEQYF. In DNA form, the CDR3 reads TGTGCCAGCAGCTTAGAGGGCAGGTCGAGATTCTACGAGCAGTACTTC.

This clonotype was counted between two and nine times. The chain couples TRBV29-1 to TRBJ2-3, with D tentatively TRBD1 (6 bases). Germline CDR1 is SQVTM and CDR2 is ANQGSEA. The CDR3 runs to 12 residues. V was shortened by 6 bases and J by 2 bases, with 9 bases between the two germline ends. CDR3 sequence (DNA): TGCAGCGTCCGGACAGCCACAGATACGCAGTATTTT. Translated, it gives CSVRTATDTQYF.

The chain combines TRBV19 with TRBJ1-5, with a tentative D call TRBD1 (6 bases). Germline V gene data show CDR1 as LNHDA and CDR2 as SQIVND (reference sequence). There are 13 residues in the CDR3. V lost 6 bases to trimming and J lost 9 bases, with 15 bases between them. In nucleotides, the CDR3 is TGTGCCAGTAGAGGCCAGGGGATGGCGCCCCAGCATTTT. Translated, it gives CASRGQGMAPQHF.

V gene TRBV2 combines with J gene TRBJ2-5, with D perhaps being TRBD1 or TRBD2 (6 bases each). The CDR3 sequence is 14 residues long. The germline CDR1 and CDR2 sequences are SNHLY and FYNNEI. The ends were cut back, 4 bases at V and 4 bases at J, with 13 bases in the middle. The CDR3 coding sequence is TGTGCCAGCAGTGGACCGGAGGGGGGAGAGACCCAGTACTTC. Amino acid sequence: CASSGPEGGETQYF.

There are a few counts of this clonotype. This sequence joins TRBV7-9 and TRBJ1-4; D not resolved. Germline CDR1 SEHNR, CDR2 FQNEAQ (reference sequence). With 5 bases removed from V and 5 bases from J, the gap between germline ends came to 3 bases. The CDR3 runs 11 residues. CDR3 in amino acids: CASSPNEKLFF. Here the CDR3 DNA reads TGTGCCAGCAGCCCCAATGAAAAACTGTTTTTT.

The V call is TRBV6-2 or TRBV6-3, the J call TRBJ2-4, with no clear D. Germline assignment: CDR1 MNHEY and CDR2 SVGEGT. V was cut by 2 bases and J by 8 bases, with 16 bases left in between. The CDR3 sequence is 15 residues long. CDR3 residues: CASSYGSQRGHIQYF. Written as DNA, the CDR3 is TGTGCCAGCAGTTACGGATCTCAAAGAGGTCACATTCAGTACTTC.

The chain recombines TRBV15 with TRBJ2-1, with D hard to call. The CDR3 spans 13 residues. Germline assignment: CDR1 LNHNV and CDR2 YYDKDF (reference sequence). Trimming took 5 bases from V and 9 from J, leaving 14 bases between them. The CDR3 DNA reads TGTGCCACCAGCCGATACTTAGAAGTTGAGCAGTTCTTC. It encodes CATSRYLEVEQFF.

Notes on this clonotype: This may stem from a read error, because a much larger clone lies one nucleotide away. The rearrangement joins TRBV7-2 to TRBJ2-1, with D possibly matching TRBD2 (6 bases). The CDR3 extends over 13 amino acids. CDR1 and CDR2 from the germline V gene are SGHTA and FQGNSA. The CDR3: CASSFGGNNEQLF. CDR3 DNA: TGTGCCAGCAGCTTCGGCGGGAACAATGAGCAGTTATTC.

DNA of the CDR3: TGTGCCAGCAGCTTTCGGGTGGGGGATTCACCCCTCCACTTT. It yields the protein CASSFRVGDSPLHF. This chain links TRBV5-6 with TRBJ1-6; tentative D call: TRBD1 (5 bases). The CDR3 length is 14 residues. CDR1 SGHDT and CDR2 YYEEEE come from the germline V gene. Trimming stripped 2 bases from V and 8 bases from J, with 11 bases between. The full variable domain, in which reference TRBV5-6 and TRBJ1-6 provide the parts outside the CDR3, is DAGVTQSPTHLIKTRGQQVTLRCSPKSGHDTVSWYQQALGQGPQFIFQYYEEEERQRGNFPDRFSGHQFPNYSSELNVNALLLGDSALYLCASSFRVGDSPLHFGNGTRLTVT.

This clonotype was detected a few times. This sequence joins TRBV20-1 and TRBJ2-1, with 8 bases lining up with TRBD2. Unmatched junction bases numbered 7, after V lost 6 bases and J lost 0 bases. The CDR3 loop spans 15 amino acids. Per the germline V gene, CDR1 is DFQATT and CDR2 is SNEGSKA (reference sequence). This chain's CDR3 is CSAALGTSSYNEQFF. The DNA for the CDR3 is TGCAGTGCGGCCCTTGGGACTAGCTCCTACAATGAGCAGTTCTTC.

This clonotype was recorded many times. The J gene is TRBJ2-7, the V gene TRBV20-1; D perhaps matches TRBD2 (6 bases). The V end lost 8 bases, the J end lost 1 base, and 12 bases lay between the germline ends. The CDR3 runs 12 residues. Germline loops: CDR1 DFQATT, CDR2 SNEGSKA (reference sequence). CDR3 sequence (DNA): TGCAGTTTGGAGGGGCAATCCTACGAGCAGTACTTC. Its translation: CSLEGQSYEQYF.

The chain combines TRBV19 with TRBJ2-7; a weak D match, TRBD1 (5 bases). The CDR3 totals 12 residues. CDR1 is LNHDA, CDR2 SQIVND, per germline (reference sequence). V lost 10 bases, J lost 4 bases, and 14 bases lay in between. CDR3 nucleotides: TGTGCCACGGATGCAGGGCCATACGAGCAGTACTTC. Translated: CATDAGPYEQYF.

This clonotype has more than one count but fewer than ten. The V call is TRBV5-6, the J call TRBJ2-3, with D possibly being TRBD1 (6 bases). V was pared by 4 bases and J by 7 bases, with 13 bases between. CDR3 length: 13 amino acids. Germline-derived CDR1 and CDR2 are SGHDT and YYEEEE. CDR3 region: CASSRDTANTQYF. The CDR3 nucleotides read TGTGCCAGCAGCCGGGACACAGCAAATACGCAGTATTTT.

The rearrangement links TRBV5-4 to TRBJ2-5, with 10 bases aligning to TRBD2. From germline, CDR1 is SGHNT and CDR2 YYREEE (reference sequence). J was trimmed by 5 bases and V by 1 base; bases with no gene match: 5. CDR3 length: 15 amino acids. The CDR3 sequence is CASSLTSGTRETQYF. The DNA of the CDR3 is TGTGCCAGCAGCTTGACTAGCGGGACCCGGGAGACCCAGTACTTC.

In this sample, this clonotype turned up a few times. This chain connects TRBV5-5 to TRBJ2-3, with D possibly called TRBD1 or TRBD2 (6 bases each). There are 15 residues in the CDR3. Trimming removed 2 bases at V and 2 bases at J, with 12 bases between. Germline values: CDR1 SGHKS, CDR2 YYEKEE (reference sequence). DNA of the CDR3: TGTGCCAGCAGCTTTTTAGGGGGGACCACAGATACGCAGTATTTT. Translated: CASSFLGGTTDTQYF.